The 23 T cell receptor beta chains listed next were all sequenced from one sample in a study of STAT5B mutations in CD4+ large granular lymphocyte leukemia. Profiling relied on immunoSEQ multiplex PCR, and the TCRdb table lists in-frame clones only, not all of them. The table lists about 29,000 clones, more than 65% of them singletons. Material for sequencing was CD4+ T cells from blood buffy coats. Every receptor here comes from a human donor in good health.

The rearrangement joins TRBV7-2 to TRBJ1-3; D is uncertain. Germline values: CDR1 SGHTA, CDR2 FQGNSA. The V and J ends lost 2 bases and 2 bases respectively, with 13 bases between them. This CDR3 contains 16 residues. The CDR3 sequence is CASSLQATGTGNTIYF. The CDR3 DNA is TGTGCCAGCAGCTTACAGGCTACCGGAACTGGAAACACCATATATTTT. Full variable domain (missing parts from reference TRBV7-2 and TRBJ1-3): GAGVSQSPSNKVTEKGKDVELRCDPISGHTALYWYRQSLGQGLEFLIYFQGNSAPDKSGLPSDRFSAERTGGSVSTLTIQRTQQEDSAVYLCASSLQATGTGNTIYFGEGSWLTVV.

This clone was seen only a few times. CDR3 coding DNA: TGTGCCAGCAGCTTGTCTGGGGTTAGCAATCAGCCCCAGCATTTT. It specifies CASSLSGVSNQPQHF. The chain uses TRBV5-6 and TRBJ1-5; D gene unclear. Trimming shortened V by 1 base and J by 0 bases, and 8 bases separated the two germline ends. This CDR3 spans 15 amino acids. Germline loops: CDR1 SGHDT, CDR2 YYEEEE.

This clone turned up a few times. This chain connects TRBV7-2 to TRBJ1-1, with D perhaps TRBD1 (6 bases). V was cut by 1 base and J by 11 bases, with 17 bases left in between. The CDR3 runs 14 residues. Germline loops: CDR1 SGHTA, CDR2 FQGNSA. The CDR3 is CASSLVRTDGRAFF. DNA of the CDR3: TGTGCCAGCAGCTTAGTACGGACAGACGGTCGTGCTTTCTTT.

The chain recombines TRBV7-9 with TRBJ2-1, with D possibly being TRBD1 (6 bases). The CDR3 runs 15 residues. Germline loops: CDR1 SEHNR, CDR2 FQNEAQ (reference sequence). V gave up 1 base and J gave up 5 bases, with 12 bases separating them. The CDR3 protein is CASSLDRVFDNEQFF. The CDR3, as DNA: TGTGCCAGCAGCTTAGACAGGGTATTCGACAATGAGCAGTTCTTC.

This rearrangement joins TRBV10-1 to TRBJ1-1, with a weak D call TRBD1 (6 bases). This CDR3 has 13 amino acids. V lost 6 bases to trimming and J lost 4 bases, with 12 bases between them. Germline assignment: CDR1 WNHNN and CDR2 SYGVQD (reference sequence). The CDR3 bases are TGCGCCAGCAGGGCAGGGGCGAGCACTGAAGCTTTCTTT. The encoded protein is CASRAGASTEAFF.

This clone was counted only a few times. The rearrangement links TRBV4-3 to TRBJ1-5; D unresolved. The germline CDR1 and CDR2 sequences are LGHNA and YSLEER. The CDR3 is made up of 15 amino acids. V lost 0 bases to trimming and J lost 9 bases, with 15 bases between them. CDR3 in amino acids: CASSQDLAATRPQHF. CDR3 nucleotides: TGCGCCAGCAGCCAAGATCTTGCTGCGACCCGGCCCCAGCATTTT.

The chain links TRBV7-2 to TRBJ2-1, with a weak D call TRBD2 (5 bases). Germline CDR1 and CDR2: SGHTA and FQGNSA. The CDR3 has 12 amino acids. V dropped 2 bases and J dropped 8 bases, with 7 bases sitting between them. CDR3 region: CASSLQRYEQFF. The CDR3 DNA sequence: TGTGCCAGCAGCTTACAGCGGTATGAGCAGTTCTTC.

The chain is built from TRBV11-2 and TRBJ1-2; 8 nucleotides match TRBD1. The CDR3 totals 17 residues. CDR1 and CDR2 from the germline V gene are SGHAT and FQNNGV. J was trimmed by 7 bases and V by 1 base; bases with no gene match: 14. The CDR3 region has the DNA TGTGCCAGCAGCTTAGGGGCAGGGGCAGGGGGCGCGAGTGGCTACACCTTC. Encoded protein: CASSLGAGAGGASGYTF.

The chain combines TRBV20-1 with TRBJ2-7; perhaps TRBD1 as D (6 bases). Germline-derived CDR1 and CDR2 are DFQATT and SNEGSKA (reference sequence). The CDR3 covers 11 residues. Trimming stripped 3 bases from V and 5 bases from J, with 8 bases between. CDR3 in amino acids: CSASHRDEQYF. In DNA, the CDR3 is TGCAGTGCTAGCCACAGGGACGAGCAGTACTTC.

This clone has just a few counts. V is TRBV5-1 and J is TRBJ1-1; D unresolved. V lost 1 base and J 5 bases, leaving 12 bases between the germline ends. The germline V gene encodes CDR1 SGHRS and CDR2 YFSETQ. The CDR3 covers 14 residues. In DNA, the CDR3 is TGCGCCAGCAGCTTGCGTCAAGACCGGACTGAAGCTTTCTTT. Amino acids: CASSLRQDRTEAFF.

The chain carries TRBV6-5 and TRBJ1-5; a possible D gene is TRBD1 (6 bases). Per the germline V gene, CDR1 is MNHEY and CDR2 is SVGAGI. This CDR3 has 14 amino acids. The ends were cut back, 6 bases at V and 5 bases at J, with 14 bases in the middle. As DNA, the CDR3 is TGTGCCAGCAGGGCAGGGGTTACGGATCAGCCCCAGCATTTT. It translates to CASRAGVTDQPQHF.

The chain recombines TRBV4-3 with TRBJ1-2, with D possibly being TRBD1 (5 bases). The CDR3 consists of 18 residues. V lost 1 base and J lost 4, with 22 bases in between. The V gene's germline CDR1 is LGHNA and CDR2 YSLEER. In DNA, the CDR3 is TGCGCCAGCAGCCAAGCCGACGGGGCCAGGCTCGCCTTCTATGGCTACACCTTC. Protein: CASSQADGARLAFYGYTF.

The chain joins TRBV9 to TRBJ2-1; 9 positions match TRBD2. The CDR3 sequence is 17 residues long. Germline V gene lookup returns CDR1 SGDLS and CDR2 YYNGEE. Germline trimming cut 3 bases from V and 3 bases from J; bases unmatched to any gene: 10. CDR3 in amino acids: CASSGGSGGGNYNEQFF. In nucleotides, the CDR3 is TGTGCCAGCAGCGGGGGTAGCGGGGGTGGGAACTACAATGAGCAGTTCTTC.

The genes are TRBV9 and TRBJ2-2, with D perhaps TRBD2 (5 bases). Deletions cut 1 base from V and 1 base from J, with 8 bases between. Germline CDR1 is SGDLS and CDR2 is YYNGEE. The CDR3 runs 15 residues. CDR3: CASSVQEGNTGELFF. The CDR3 nucleotides are TGTGCCAGCAGCGTACAAGAGGGGAACACCGGGGAGCTGTTTTTT.

This clone turned up a few times. The V call is TRBV27, the J call TRBJ2-3, with 13 nucleotides matching TRBD2. CDR1 is MNHEY and CDR2 is SMNVEV in the germline V gene (reference sequence). The V gene end was trimmed by 5 bases and the J gene end by 5 bases; junction bases not matched to a gene: 7. CDR3 size: 16 residues. CDR3 nucleotides: TGTGCCAGCAGTCAACTAGCGGGGGGGCCGAAAGATACGCAGTATTTT. The encoded protein is CASSQLAGGPKDTQYF.

The CDR3 DNA reads TGTGCCAGCAGAGGGGGCTATGGCTACACCTTC. It yields the protein CASRGGYGYTF. This chain joins TRBV28 and TRBJ1-2; tentatively, D is TRBD1 (6 bases). The CDR3 totals 11 residues. Between the trimmed V and J ends, which lost 6 bases and 4 bases, there was a span of 6 bases. The germline V gene has CDR1 MDHEN and CDR2 SYDVKM.

The rearrangement uses TRBV5-5 and TRBJ2-7; D possibly corresponds to TRBD1 (6 bases). CDR3 length: 17 residues. The germline gives CDR1 SGHKS, CDR2 YYEKEE (reference sequence). With 2 bases removed from V and 6 bases from J, the gap between germline ends came to 24 bases. CDR3 loop: CASSFMPDLTGRSEQYV. The DNA of the CDR3 is TGTGCCAGCAGCTTCATGCCAGACCTCACAGGGCGTTCCGAGCAGTACGTC.

The chain is built from TRBV4-3 and TRBJ2-3; maybe TRBD2 (5 bases). CDR1 and CDR2 (germline): LGHNA, YSLEER. The V end lost 0 bases, the J end lost 0 bases, and 10 bases lay between the germline ends. The CDR3 covers 16 residues. CDR3 loop: CASSQDTGSSTDTQYF. For the CDR3, the DNA is TGCGCCAGCAGCCAAGATACTGGGAGCAGCACAGATACGCAGTATTTT.

V is TRBV7-9 and J is TRBJ2-3; D not resolved. Trimming cost V 2 bases and J 10 bases, with 13 bases left between them. Germline values: CDR1 SEHNR, CDR2 FQNEAQ (reference sequence). The CDR3 sequence is 13 residues long. DNA of the CDR3: TGTGCCAGCAGCTTATACGAGACGGTAGCGCAGTATTTT. Its protein is CASSLYETVAQYF.

This chain joins TRBV2 and TRBJ2-3; no clear D. The CDR3 covers 14 residues. The germline V and J ends were trimmed by 6 bases and 4 bases, with 14 bases remaining between them. The germline V gene has CDR1 SNHLY and CDR2 FYNNEI. The CDR3 is CASRRLFGADTQYF. The CDR3 DNA is TGTGCCAGCAGGCGGCTATTCGGCGCAGATACGCAGTATTTT. The full variable domain, with the rest looked up from reference TRBV2 and TRBJ2-3, is EPEVTQTPSHQVTQMGQEVILRCVPISNHLYFYWYRQILGQKVEFLVSFYNNEISEKSEIFDDQFSVERPDGSNFTLKIRSTKLEDSAMYFCASRRLFGADTQYFGPGTRLTVL.

The V and J genes are TRBV5-4 and TRBJ2-1; 10 bases fit TRBD1. The germline gives CDR1 SGHNT, CDR2 YYREEE (reference sequence). V was pared by 2 bases and J by 8 bases, with 1 base of the junction left unmatched. This CDR3 comprises 13 residues. CDR3 amino acids: CASSFDRGHEQFF. The CDR3 bases are TGTGCCAGCAGCTTTGACAGGGGGCATGAGCAGTTCTTC.

The V gene is TRBV9, the J gene TRBJ2-3, with 8 bases matching TRBD2. Per the germline V gene, CDR1 is SGDLS and CDR2 is YYNGEE. The CDR3 length is 14 residues. The ends lost 0 bases at V and 6 bases at J; junction bases unmatched: 3. CDR3 sequence: CASSVGSGVDTQYF. CDR3 DNA sequence: TGTGCCAGCAGCGTAGGTAGCGGGGTCGATACGCAGTATTTT.

J is TRBJ1-2 and V is TRBV10-2, with D possibly matching TRBD1 (5 bases). Germline CDR1 and CDR2: WSHSY and SAAADI. V was clipped by 0 bases and J by 5 bases, with 19 bases between them. The CDR3 consists of 17 residues. The CDR3 region is CASSESAGREPLYGYTF. CDR3 nucleotide sequence: TGCGCCAGCAGTGAGTCAGCTGGCAGGGAGCCCTTATATGGCTACACCTTC.